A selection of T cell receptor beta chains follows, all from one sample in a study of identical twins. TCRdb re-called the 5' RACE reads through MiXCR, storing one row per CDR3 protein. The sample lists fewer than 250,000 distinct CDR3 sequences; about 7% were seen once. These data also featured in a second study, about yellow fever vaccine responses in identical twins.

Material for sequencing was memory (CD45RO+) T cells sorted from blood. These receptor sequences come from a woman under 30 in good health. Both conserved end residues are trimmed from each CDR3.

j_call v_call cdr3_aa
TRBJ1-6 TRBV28 ASSLGQGGNSPLH
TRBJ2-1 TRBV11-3 ASSSTSENNEQF
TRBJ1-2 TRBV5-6 ASSLLKLGHYGYT
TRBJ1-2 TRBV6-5 ASSYRGDRGDGYT
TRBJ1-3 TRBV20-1 SAKGTGATSGNTIY
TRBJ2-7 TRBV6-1 ASTGSGRRYEQY
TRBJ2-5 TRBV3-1 ASSQGGGGAVETQY
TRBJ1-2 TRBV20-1 SARGGSADYGYT
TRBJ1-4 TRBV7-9 ASSSELGEKLF
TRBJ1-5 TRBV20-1 CARSGQGALGNQPQH
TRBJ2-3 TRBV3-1 ASSPPAGVGTDTQY
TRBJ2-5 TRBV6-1 AREGLGETQY
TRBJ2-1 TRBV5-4 ASSLYRGDEQF
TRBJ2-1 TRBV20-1 SAPQTGFLYNEQF
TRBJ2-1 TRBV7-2 ASSFPVQGLAGPLSSYNEQF
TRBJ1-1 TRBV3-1 ASSPRGAQTEAF
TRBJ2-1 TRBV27 ASSLRLAGEQF
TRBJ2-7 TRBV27 ASRSGVGVEQY
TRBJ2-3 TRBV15 ATSSRSTDTQY
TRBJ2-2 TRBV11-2 ASSFWSLGNSGELF
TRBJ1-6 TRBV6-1 ASIKKPGQSSYNSPLH
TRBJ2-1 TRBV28 ASSRGGGEQF
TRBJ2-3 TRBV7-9 ASSFSGPADTQY
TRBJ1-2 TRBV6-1 ASSAPPAIYGYT
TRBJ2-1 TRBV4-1 ASSQETNWEQF
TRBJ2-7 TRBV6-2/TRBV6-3 ASSYAQGSYEQY
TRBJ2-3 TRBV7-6 ASSPPVGREGTDTQY
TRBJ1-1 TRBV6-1 ASSETGEATEAF
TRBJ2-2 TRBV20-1 SARGQGHTGELF
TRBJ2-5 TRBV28 ASSVPGQETQY
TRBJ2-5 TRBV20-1 SAAPGSHWKTQY
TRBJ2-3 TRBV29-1 SGTGTGPFGPDTQY
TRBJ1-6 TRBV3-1 ASSYQDRGNSPLH
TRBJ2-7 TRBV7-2 ASSPPRTTLYEQY
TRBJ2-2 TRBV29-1 SVEGQPANTGELF
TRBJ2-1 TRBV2 ASSDYRGVDNEQF
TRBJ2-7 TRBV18 ASSPPTEIEQY
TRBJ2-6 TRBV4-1 ASSQLDLGFSGANVLT
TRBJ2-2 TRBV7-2 ASSSRTGVANTGELF
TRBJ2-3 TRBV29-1 SVEEGFTDTQY
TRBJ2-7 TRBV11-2 ASSLVLLAGAYEQY
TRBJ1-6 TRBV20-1 SVFGGSNSPLH
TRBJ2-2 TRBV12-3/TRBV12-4 ASINSPATFTGELF
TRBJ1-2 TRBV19 ASNAPGGSSSRGDYGYT
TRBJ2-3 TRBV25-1 ASSERFQGSADTQY
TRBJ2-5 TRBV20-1 SARAPTDSAAETQY
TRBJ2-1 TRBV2 ASSETGFVSYNEQF
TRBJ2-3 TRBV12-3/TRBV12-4 ASSFGGADTQY
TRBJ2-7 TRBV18 ASSPTTSGTGNEQY
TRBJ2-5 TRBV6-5 ASRAVGETQY
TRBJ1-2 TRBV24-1 ATSDITGGDLIQGYT
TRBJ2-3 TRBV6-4 ASSEGDSGSTDTQY
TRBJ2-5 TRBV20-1 SARDEGETQY
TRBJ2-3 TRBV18 ASSTRDLTDTQY
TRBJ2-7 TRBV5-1 ASRRQVGPYEQY